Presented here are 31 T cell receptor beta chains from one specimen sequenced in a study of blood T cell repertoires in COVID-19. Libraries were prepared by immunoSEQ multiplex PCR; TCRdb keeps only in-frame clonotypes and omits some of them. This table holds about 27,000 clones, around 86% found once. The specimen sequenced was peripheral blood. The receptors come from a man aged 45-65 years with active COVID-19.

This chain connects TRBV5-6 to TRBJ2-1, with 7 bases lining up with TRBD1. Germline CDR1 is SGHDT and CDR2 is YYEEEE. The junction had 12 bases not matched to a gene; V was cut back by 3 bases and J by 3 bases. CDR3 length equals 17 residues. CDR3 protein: CASSSPPGTVFYNEQFF. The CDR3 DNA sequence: TGTGCCAGCAGCTCCCCTCCCGGGACAGTGTTCTACAATGAGCAGTTCTTC.

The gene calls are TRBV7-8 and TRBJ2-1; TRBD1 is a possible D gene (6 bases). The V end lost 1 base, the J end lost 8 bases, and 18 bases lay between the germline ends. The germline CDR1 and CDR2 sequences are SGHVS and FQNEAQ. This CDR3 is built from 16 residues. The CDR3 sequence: CASSLVLGAGLDEQFF. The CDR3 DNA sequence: TGTGCCAGCAGCTTAGTTCTGGGGGCAGGGTTAGATGAGCAGTTCTTC.

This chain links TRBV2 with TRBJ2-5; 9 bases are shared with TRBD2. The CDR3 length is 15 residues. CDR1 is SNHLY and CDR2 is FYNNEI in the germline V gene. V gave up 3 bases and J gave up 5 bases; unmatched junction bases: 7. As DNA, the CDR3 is TGTGCCAGCAGTGATGCCAGCGGGGGGAGGGAGACCCAGTACTTC. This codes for CASSDASGGRETQYF.

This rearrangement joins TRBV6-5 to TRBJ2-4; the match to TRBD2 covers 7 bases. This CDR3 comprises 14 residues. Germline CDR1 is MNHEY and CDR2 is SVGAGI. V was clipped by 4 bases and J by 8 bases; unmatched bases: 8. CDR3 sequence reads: CASSSLGGRDIQYF. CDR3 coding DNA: TGTGCCAGCAGTTCATTGGGAGGGCGGGACATTCAGTACTTC.

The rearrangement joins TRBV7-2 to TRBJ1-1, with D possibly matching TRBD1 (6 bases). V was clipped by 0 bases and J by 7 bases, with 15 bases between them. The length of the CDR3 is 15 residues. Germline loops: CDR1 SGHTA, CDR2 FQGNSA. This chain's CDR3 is CASSLARYRGGEAFF. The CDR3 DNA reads TGTGCCAGCAGCTTAGCCCGATATAGGGGGGGTGAAGCTTTCTTT.

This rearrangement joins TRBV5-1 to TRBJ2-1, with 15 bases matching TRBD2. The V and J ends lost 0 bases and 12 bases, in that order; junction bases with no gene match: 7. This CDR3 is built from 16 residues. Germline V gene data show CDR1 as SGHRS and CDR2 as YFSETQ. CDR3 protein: CASSLAGTSGGKGQFF. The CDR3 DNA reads TGCGCCAGCAGCTTGGCCGGGACTAGCGGGGGGAAAGGGCAGTTCTTC.

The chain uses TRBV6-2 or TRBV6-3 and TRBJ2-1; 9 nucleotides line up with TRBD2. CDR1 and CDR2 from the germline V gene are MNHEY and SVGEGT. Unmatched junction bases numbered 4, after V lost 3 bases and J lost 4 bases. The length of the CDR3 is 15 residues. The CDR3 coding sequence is TGTGCCAGCAGTTATGCTAGCGGGGCGTACAATGAGCAGTTCTTC. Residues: CASSYASGAYNEQFF.

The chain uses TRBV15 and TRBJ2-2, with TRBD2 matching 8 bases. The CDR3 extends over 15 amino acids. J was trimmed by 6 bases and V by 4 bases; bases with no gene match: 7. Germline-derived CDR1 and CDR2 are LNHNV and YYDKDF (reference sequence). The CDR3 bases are TGTGCCACCAGCATCGCCGGACTAGCATCCGGGGAGCTGTTTTTT. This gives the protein CATSIAGLASGELFF.

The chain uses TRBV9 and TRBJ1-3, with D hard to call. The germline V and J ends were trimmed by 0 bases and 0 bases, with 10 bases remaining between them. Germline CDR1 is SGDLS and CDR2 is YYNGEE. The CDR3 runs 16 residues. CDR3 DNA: TGTGCCAGCAGCGTAGGCGTAGCAGACTCTGGAAACACCATATATTTT. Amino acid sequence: CASSVGVADSGNTIYF.

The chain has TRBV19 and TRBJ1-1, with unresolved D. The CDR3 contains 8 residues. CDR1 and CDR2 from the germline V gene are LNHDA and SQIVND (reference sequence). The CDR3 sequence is CGGREAFF. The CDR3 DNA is TGTGGAGGTAGGGAAGCTTTCTTT.

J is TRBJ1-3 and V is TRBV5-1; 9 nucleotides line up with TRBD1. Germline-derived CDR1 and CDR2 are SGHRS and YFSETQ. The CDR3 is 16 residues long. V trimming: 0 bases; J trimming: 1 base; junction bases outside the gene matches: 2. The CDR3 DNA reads TGCGCCAGCAGCTTGGGACAGGGGGAATCTGGAAACACCATATATTTT. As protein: CASSLGQGESGNTIYF.

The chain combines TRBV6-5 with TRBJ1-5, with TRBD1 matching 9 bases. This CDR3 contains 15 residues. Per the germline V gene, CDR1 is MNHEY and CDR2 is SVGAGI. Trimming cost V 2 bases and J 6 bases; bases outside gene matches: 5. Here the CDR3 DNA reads TGTGCCAGCAGTTACACGGGACAGGGCGGTCAGCCCCAGCATTTT. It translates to CASSYTGQGGQPQHF.

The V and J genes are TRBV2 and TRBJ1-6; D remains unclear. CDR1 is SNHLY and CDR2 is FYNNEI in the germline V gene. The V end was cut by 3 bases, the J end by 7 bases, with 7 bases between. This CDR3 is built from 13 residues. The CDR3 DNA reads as TGTGCCAGCAGTGATAGTAGAAATTCACCCCTCCACTTT. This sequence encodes CASSDSRNSPLHF. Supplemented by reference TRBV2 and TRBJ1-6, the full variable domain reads EPEVTQTPSHQVTQMGQEVILRCVPISNHLYFYWYRQILGQKVEFLVSFYNNEISEKSEIFDDQFSVERPDGSNFTLKIRSTKLEDSAMYFCASSDSRNSPLHFGNGTRLTVT.

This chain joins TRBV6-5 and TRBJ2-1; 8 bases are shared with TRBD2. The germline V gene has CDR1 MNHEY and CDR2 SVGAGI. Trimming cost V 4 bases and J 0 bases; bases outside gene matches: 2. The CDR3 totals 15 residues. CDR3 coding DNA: TGTGCCAGCAGTTTTAGCGGGACCTCCTACAATGAGCAGTTCTTC. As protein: CASSFSGTSYNEQFF.

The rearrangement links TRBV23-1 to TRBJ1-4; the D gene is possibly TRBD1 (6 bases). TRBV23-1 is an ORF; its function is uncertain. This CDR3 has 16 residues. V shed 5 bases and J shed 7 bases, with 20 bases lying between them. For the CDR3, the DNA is TGCGCCAGCAGTAAACCCTGCGGGAGGGGGGGTGAAAAACTGTTTTTT. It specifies CASSKPCGRGGEKLFF.

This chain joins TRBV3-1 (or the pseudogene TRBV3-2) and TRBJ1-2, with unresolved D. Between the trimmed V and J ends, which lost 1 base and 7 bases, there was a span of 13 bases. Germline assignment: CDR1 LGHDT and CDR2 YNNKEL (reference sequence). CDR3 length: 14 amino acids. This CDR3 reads CASSQGSAGFGYTF. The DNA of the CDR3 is TGTGCCAGCAGCCAAGGTTCGGCAGGCTTTGGCTACACCTTC.

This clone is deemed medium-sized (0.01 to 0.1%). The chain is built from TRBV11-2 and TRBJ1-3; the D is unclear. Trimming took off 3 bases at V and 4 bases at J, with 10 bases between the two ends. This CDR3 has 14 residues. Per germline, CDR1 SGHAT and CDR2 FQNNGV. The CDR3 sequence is CASSLEQLGNTIYF. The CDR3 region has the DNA TGTGCCAGCAGCTTGGAGCAACTGGGAAACACCATATATTTT.

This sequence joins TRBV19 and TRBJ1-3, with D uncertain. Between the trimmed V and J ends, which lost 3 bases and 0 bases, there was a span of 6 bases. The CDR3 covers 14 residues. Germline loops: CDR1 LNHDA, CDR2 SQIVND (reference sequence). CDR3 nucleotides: TGTGCCAGTAGTATCGCGGTCTCTGGAAACACCATATATTTT. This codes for CASSIAVSGNTIYF.

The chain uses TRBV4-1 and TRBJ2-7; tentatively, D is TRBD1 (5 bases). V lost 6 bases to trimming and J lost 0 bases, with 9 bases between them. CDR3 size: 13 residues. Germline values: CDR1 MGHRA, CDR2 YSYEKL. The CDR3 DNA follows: TGCGCCAGCAGTCAGGGATTCTCCTACGAGCAGTACTTC. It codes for CASSQGFSYEQYF.

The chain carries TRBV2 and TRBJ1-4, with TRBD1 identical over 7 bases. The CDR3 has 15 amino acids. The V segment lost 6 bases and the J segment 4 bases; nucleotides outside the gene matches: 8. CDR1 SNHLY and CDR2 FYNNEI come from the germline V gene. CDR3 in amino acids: CASRGGATRNEKLFF. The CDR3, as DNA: TGTGCCAGCAGAGGGGGCGCGACGCGTAATGAAAAACTGTTTTTT.

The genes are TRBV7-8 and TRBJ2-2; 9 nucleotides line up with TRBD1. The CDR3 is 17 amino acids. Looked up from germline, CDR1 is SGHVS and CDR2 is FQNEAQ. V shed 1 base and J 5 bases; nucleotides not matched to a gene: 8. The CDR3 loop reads CASSLDRGRKETGELFF. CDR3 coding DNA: TGTGCCAGCAGCTTAGACAGGGGGCGTAAAGAGACCGGGGAGCTGTTTTTT.

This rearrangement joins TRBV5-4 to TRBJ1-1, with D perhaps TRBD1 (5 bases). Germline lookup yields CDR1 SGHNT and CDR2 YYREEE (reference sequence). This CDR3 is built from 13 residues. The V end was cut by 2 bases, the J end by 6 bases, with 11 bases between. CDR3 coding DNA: TGTGCCAGCAGCTTTCGGGGGAGCGCTGAAGCTTTCTTT. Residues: CASSFRGSAEAFF.

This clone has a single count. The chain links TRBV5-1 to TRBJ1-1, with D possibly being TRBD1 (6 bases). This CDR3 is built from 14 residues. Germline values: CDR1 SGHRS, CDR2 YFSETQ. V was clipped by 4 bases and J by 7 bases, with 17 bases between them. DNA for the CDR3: TGCGCCAGCAGCCGCCAACAGGGAAGGCTTGAAGCTTTCTTT. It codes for CASSRQQGRLEAFF.

The CDR3 here is CSVERGYNEQFF. The DNA for the CDR3 is TGCAGCGTTGAACGCGGCTACAATGAGCAGTTCTTC. The chain employs TRBV29-1 and TRBJ2-1; D not certain. Trimming cost V 2 bases and J 3 bases, with 5 bases left between them. Germline lookup yields CDR1 SQVTM and CDR2 ANQGSEA. The CDR3 loop spans 12 amino acids.

The CDR3 spells CASSSDRWNQPQHF. The CDR3 bases are TGTGCCAGCTCCTCGGACAGGTGGAATCAGCCCCAGCATTTT. The chain employs TRBV6-5 and TRBJ1-5, with 7 bases fitting TRBD1. The J segment lost 4 bases and the V segment lost 8 bases, leaving 8 bases of the junction unmatched. The germline V gene encodes CDR1 MNHEY and CDR2 SVGAGI. The CDR3 covers 14 residues.

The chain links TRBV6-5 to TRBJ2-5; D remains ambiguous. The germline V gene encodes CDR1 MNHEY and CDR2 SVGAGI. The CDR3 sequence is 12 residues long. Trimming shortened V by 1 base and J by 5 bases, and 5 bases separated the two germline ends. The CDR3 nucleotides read TGTGCCAGCAGTTACTTCGGGGAGACCCAGTACTTC. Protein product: CASSYFGETQYF.

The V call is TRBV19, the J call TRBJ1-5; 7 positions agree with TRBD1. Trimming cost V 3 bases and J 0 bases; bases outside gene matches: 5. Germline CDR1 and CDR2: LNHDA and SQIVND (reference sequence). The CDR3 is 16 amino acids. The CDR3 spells CASSILNRGSNQPQHF. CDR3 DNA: TGTGCCAGTAGTATTCTAAACAGGGGTAGCAATCAGCCCCAGCATTTT.

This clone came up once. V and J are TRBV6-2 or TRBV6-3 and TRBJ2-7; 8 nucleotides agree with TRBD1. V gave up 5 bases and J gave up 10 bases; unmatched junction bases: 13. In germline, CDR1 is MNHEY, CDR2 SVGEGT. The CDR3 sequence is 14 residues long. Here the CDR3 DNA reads TGTGCCAGCAGTAAGGACAGGGTCATTATCACCCAGTACTTC. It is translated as CASSKDRVIITQYF.

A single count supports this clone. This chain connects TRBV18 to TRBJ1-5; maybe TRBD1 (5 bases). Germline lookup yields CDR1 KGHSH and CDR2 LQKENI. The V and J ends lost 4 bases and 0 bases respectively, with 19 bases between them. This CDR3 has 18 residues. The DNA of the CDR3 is TGTGCCAGCTCACGCAATGCAGTCGGGGGATTTAGCAATCAGCCCCAGCATTTT. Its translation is CASSRNAVGGFSNQPQHF.

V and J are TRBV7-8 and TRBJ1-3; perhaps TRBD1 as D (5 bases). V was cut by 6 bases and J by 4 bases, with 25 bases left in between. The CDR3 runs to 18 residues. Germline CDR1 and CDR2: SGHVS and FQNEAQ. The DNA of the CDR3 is TGTGCCAGCAGTTCCCTGGTGGAGGGGTCCCGGGGGGGAAACACCATATATTTT. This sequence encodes CASSSLVEGSRGGNTIYF.

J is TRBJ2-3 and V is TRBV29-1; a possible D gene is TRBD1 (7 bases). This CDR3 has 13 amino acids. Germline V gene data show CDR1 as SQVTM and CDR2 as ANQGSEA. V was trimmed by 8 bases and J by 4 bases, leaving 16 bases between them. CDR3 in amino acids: CSSGGRLADTQYF. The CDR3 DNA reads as TGCAGCTCAGGGGGGAGGTTGGCAGATACGCAGTATTTT.